Detailed here is one T cell receptor (beta chain). In the source study's methods: Amplification of reference gene primers provided the estimated nucleated cell counts. Sequencing was performed with immunoSEQ multiplex PCR; in TCRdb, only in-frame clones are kept and a portion is missing. That table supplies the V and J calls and clone size; D and trimming were determined from the DNA. This table holds about 300,000 clones, roughly 90% found once. Germline V gene data show CDR1 as MDHEN and CDR2 as SYDVKM. The CDR3 sequence is 13 residues long. The V gene lost 5 bases and the J gene lost 6 bases, with 11 bases spanning the gap. Those enrolled in Seattle joined during active infection and were followed longitudinally afterward. This entry comes from a study of blood T cell repertoires in COVID-19. As for the study in general: The United States, Italy and Spain provided the acute and convalescent COVID-19 samples. T cells, B-cell-depleted T cells, or PBMCs provided the cDNA or gDNA that served as material.

The chain employs TRBV28 and TRBJ2-1, with D possibly matching TRBD1 (5 bases). Sequenced material: peripheral blood. The sequence derives from a woman in her twenties or thirties with COVID-19, enrolled during active disease. The CDR3 region is CASSPPDTNEQFF. The CDR3 region has the DNA TGTGCCAGCAGTCCCCCGGACACCAATGAGCAGTTCTTC.